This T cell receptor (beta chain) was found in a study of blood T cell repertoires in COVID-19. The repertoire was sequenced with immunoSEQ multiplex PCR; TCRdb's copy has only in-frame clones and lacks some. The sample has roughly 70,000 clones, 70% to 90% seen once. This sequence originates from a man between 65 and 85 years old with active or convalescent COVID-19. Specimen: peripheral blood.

The CDR3 protein is CASSLTNSGNTIYF. Here the CDR3 DNA reads TGCGCCAGCAGCTTGACAAACTCTGGAAACACCATATATTTT. The chain employs TRBV5-1 and TRBJ1-3, with D uncertain. V dropped 1 base and J dropped 0 bases, with 5 bases sitting between them. CDR1 is SGHRS, CDR2 YFSETQ, per germline. The CDR3 has 14 residues. The full variable domain, its missing parts supplied by reference TRBV5-1 and TRBJ1-3, is KAGVTQTPRYLIKTRGQQVTLSCSPISGHRSVSWYQQTPGQGLQFLFEYFSETQRNKGNFPGRFSGRQFSNSRSEMNVSTLELGDSALYLCASSLTNSGNTIYFGEGSWLTVV.